The 4 T cell receptor beta chains in this list originate from one sample, sequenced in a study of ipilimumab plus nivolumab after autologous stem cell transplantation. TCRdb's table, derived via immunoSEQ multiplex PCR, lists solely in-frame clones and lacks some. The sample consists of tens of thousands of clones, 92% of them appearing once. The material was PBMCs, obtained in a trial of ipilimumab plus nivolumab as post-transplant consolidation. The receptors originated from a male donor with multiple myeloma.

This clone was picked up one time. The chain joins TRBV7-2 to TRBJ2-1; D not resolved. Germline values: CDR1 SGHTA, CDR2 FQGNSA. V was pared by 4 bases and J by 3 bases, with 1 base between. CDR3 length: 11 amino acids. CDR3 sequence: CASSYYNEQFF. DNA for the CDR3: TGTGCCAGCAGCTACTACAATGAGCAGTTCTTC.

This sequence joins TRBV5-5 and TRBJ2-2, with D perhaps TRBD2 (7 bases). Germline V lookup: CDR1 SGHKS, CDR2 YYEKEE (reference sequence). The CDR3 spans 15 residues. The V gene lost 5 bases and the J gene lost 3 bases, with 14 bases spanning the gap. In DNA, the CDR3 is TGTGCCAGCAGGAGGGGGGGCCGGGACACCGGGGAGCTGTTTTTT. This codes for CASRRGGRDTGELFF.

The V and J genes are TRBV4-1 and TRBJ1-2; a possible D gene is TRBD1 (5 bases). CDR1 and CDR2 (germline): MGHRA, YSYEKL. This CDR3 has 14 amino acids. V was shortened by 2 bases and J by 3 bases, with 10 bases between the two germline ends. The CDR3 DNA sequence: TGCGCCAGCAGCCAAAGTACAGGAGACTATGGCTACACCTTC. This translates into CASSQSTGDYGYTF.

In its sample, this clone was seen once. The rearrangement links TRBV15 to TRBJ2-5; no definite D call. CDR1 and CDR2 (germline): LNHNV, YYDKDF (reference sequence). V was shortened by 0 bases and J by 1 base, with 12 bases between the two germline ends. This CDR3 has 16 amino acids. The CDR3 DNA is TGTGCCACCAGCAGAGATCTCAGGCGGAGCCAAGAGACCCAGTACTTC. As protein: CATSRDLRRSQETQYF.